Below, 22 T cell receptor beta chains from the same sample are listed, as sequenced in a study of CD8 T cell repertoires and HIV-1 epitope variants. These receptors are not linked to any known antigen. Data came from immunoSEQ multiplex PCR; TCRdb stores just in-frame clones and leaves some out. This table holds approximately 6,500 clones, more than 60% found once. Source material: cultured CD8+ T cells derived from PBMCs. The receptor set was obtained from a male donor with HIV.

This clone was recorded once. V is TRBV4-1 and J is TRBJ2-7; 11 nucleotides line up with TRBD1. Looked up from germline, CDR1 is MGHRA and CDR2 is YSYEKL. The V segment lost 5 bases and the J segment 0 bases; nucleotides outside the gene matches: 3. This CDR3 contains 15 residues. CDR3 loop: CASSTGQGASYEQYF. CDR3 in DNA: TGCGCCAGCAGCACAGGACAGGGGGCCTCCTACGAGCAGTACTTC.

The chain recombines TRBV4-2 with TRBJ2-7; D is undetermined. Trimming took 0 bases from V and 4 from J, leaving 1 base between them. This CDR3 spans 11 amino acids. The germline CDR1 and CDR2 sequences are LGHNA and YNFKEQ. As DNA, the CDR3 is TGTGCCAGCAGCCAAGAGTACGAGCAGTACTTC. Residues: CASSQEYEQYF.

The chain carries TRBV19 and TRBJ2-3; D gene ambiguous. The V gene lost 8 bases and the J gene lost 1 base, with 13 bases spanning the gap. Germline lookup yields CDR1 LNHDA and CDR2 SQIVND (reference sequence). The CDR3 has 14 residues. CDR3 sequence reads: CASSLRPGTDTQYF. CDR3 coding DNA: TGTGCCAGTTCGCTACGGCCTGGCACAGATACGCAGTATTTT.

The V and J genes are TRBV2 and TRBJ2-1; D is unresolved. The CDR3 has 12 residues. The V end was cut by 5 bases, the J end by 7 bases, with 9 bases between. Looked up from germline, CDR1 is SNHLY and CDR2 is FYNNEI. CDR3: CASSPTGNEQFF. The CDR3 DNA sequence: TGTGCCAGCAGTCCAACCGGGAATGAGCAGTTCTTC.

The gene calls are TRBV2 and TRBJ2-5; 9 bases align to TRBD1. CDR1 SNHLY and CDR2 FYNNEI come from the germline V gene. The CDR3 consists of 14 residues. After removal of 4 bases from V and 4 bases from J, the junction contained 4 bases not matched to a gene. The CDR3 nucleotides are TGTGCCAGCAGTGCCCAGGGACAGGGAGAGACCCAGTACTTC. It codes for CASSAQGQGETQYF.

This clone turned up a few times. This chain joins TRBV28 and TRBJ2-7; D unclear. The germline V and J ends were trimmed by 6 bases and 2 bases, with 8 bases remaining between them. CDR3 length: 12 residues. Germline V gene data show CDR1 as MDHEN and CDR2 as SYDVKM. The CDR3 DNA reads TGTGCCAGCAGGCCAGACACCTACGAGCAGTACTTC. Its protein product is CASRPDTYEQYF.

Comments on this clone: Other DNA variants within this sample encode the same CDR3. CDR3 region: CASSEATSGQSQETQYF. The DNA for the CDR3 is TGTGCCAGCAGTGAAGCCACTAGCGGTCAATCCCAAGAGACCCAGTACTTC. The chain employs TRBV25-1 and TRBJ2-5; TRBD2 aligns across 8 bases. This CDR3 spans 17 amino acids. Trimming removed 2 bases from V and 1 base from J; junction bases left unmatched: 9. The V gene's germline CDR1 is MGHDK and CDR2 SYGVNS.

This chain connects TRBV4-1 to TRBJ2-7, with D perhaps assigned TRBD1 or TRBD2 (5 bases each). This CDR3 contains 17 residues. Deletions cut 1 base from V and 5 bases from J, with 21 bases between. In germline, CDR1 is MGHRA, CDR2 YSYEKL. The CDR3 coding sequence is TGCGCCAGCAGCCAAGTACAGGACTGGGAGAGTTCGGACGAGCAGTACTTC. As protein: CASSQVQDWESSDEQYF.

The DNA of the CDR3 is TGTGCCTTGCTACGGGCGGGACAGGGGGGGGAGCAGTACTTC. Its translation is CALLRAGQGGEQYF. The chain links TRBV30 to TRBJ2-7, with 11 nucleotides matching TRBD1. Germline V CDR1 and CDR2: GTSNPN, SVGIG (reference sequence). V was pared by 7 bases and J by 7 bases, with 12 bases of the junction left unmatched. This CDR3 spans 14 amino acids.

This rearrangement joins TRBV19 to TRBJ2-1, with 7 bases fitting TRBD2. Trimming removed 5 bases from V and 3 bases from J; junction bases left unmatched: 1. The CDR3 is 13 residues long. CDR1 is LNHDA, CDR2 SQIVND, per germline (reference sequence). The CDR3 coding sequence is TGTGCCAGTAGTTTAGCGGGCTACAATGAGCAGTTCTTC. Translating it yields CASSLAGYNEQFF.

CDR3 bases: TGTGCCAGCAGTCGAGACAGGGATTCGGGCGAGCAGTACTTC. Translated, it gives CASSRDRDSGEQYF. This rearrangement joins TRBV6-1 to TRBJ2-7, with 7 bases aligning to TRBD1. The CDR3 consists of 14 residues. Germline V gene sequence: CDR1 MNHNS, CDR2 SASEGT. The junction had 10 bases not matched to a gene; V was cut back by 5 bases and J by 6 bases.

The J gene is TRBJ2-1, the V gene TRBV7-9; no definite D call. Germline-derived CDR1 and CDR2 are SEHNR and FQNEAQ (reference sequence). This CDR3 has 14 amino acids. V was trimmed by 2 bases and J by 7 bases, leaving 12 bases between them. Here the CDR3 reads CASSLQWRSNEQFF. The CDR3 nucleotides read TGTGCCAGCAGCTTACAATGGCGGTCGAATGAGCAGTTCTTC.

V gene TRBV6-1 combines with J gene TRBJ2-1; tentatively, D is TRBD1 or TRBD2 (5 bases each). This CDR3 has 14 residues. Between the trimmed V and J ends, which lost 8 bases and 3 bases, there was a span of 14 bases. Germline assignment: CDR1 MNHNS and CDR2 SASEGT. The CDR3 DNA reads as TGTGCCAGCGTCCGGGACGCAATCTACAATGAGCAGTTCTTC. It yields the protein CASVRDAIYNEQFF.

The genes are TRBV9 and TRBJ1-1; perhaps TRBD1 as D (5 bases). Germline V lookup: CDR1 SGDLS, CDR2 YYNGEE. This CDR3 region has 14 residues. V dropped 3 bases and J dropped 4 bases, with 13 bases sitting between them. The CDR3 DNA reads TGTGCCAGCAGCGCGGGGGTAGGGGTCACTGAAGCTTTCTTT. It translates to CASSAGVGVTEAFF. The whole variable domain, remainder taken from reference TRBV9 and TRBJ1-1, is DSGVTQTPKHLITATGQRVTLRCSPRSGDLSVYWYQQSLDQGLQFLIQYYNGEERAKGNILERFSAQQFPDLHSELNLSSLELGDSALYFCASSAGVGVTEAFFGQGTRLTVV.

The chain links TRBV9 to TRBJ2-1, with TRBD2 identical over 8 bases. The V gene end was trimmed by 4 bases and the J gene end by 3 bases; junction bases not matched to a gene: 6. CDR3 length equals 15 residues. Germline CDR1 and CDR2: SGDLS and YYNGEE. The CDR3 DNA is TGTGCCAGCAGCCAAGACGCGGGGGGCTACAATGAGCAGTTCTTC. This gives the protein CASSQDAGGYNEQFF.

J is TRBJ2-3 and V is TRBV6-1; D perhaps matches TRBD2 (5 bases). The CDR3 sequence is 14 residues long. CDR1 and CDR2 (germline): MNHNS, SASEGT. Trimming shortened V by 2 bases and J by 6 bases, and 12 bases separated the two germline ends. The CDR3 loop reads CASSETSRVDTQYF. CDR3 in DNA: TGTGCCAGCAGTGAAACTAGTAGGGTGGATACGCAGTATTTT.

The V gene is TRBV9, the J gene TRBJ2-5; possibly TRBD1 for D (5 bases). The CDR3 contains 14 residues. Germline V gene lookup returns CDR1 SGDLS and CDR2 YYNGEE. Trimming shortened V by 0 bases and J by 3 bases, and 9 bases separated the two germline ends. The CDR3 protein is CASSVGDRKETQYF. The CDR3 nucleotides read TGTGCCAGCAGCGTAGGAGACAGAAAAGAGACCCAGTACTTC.

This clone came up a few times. CDR3 coding DNA: TGTGCCAGCAGTCCAAGACAGGCTGGTGAAGCTTTCTTT. This translates into CASSPRQAGEAFF. The V and J genes are TRBV6-5 and TRBJ1-1; a weak D match, TRBD1 (6 bases). Per germline, CDR1 MNHEY and CDR2 SVGAGI. V dropped 5 bases and J dropped 7 bases, with 14 bases sitting between them. The CDR3 contains 13 residues.

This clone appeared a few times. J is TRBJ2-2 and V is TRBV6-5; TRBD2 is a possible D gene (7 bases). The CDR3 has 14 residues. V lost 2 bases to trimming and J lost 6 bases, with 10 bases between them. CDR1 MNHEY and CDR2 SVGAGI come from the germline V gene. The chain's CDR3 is CASSYGGAPGELFF. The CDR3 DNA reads TGTGCCAGCAGTTACGGGGGGGCCCCCGGGGAGCTGTTTTTT.

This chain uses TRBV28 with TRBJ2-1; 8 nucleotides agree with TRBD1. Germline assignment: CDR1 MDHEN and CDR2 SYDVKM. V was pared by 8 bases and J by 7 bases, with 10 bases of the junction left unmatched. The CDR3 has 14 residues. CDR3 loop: CASGLGTGGNEQFF. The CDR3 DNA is TGTGCCAGCGGACTGGGGACAGGAGGGAATGAGCAGTTCTTC.

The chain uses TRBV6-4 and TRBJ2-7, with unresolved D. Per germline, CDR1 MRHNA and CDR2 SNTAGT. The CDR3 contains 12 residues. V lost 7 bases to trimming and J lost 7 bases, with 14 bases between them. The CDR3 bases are TGTGCCAGCACCCCTTACCCCTGGGAGCAGTACTTC. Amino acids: CASTPYPWEQYF.

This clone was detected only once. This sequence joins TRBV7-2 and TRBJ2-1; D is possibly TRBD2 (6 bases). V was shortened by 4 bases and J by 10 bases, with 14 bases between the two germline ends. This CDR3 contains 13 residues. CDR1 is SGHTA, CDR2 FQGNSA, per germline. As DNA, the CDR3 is TGTGCCAGCAGCTCGGACTACCCTAGGGAGCAGTTCTTC. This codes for CASSSDYPREQFF.